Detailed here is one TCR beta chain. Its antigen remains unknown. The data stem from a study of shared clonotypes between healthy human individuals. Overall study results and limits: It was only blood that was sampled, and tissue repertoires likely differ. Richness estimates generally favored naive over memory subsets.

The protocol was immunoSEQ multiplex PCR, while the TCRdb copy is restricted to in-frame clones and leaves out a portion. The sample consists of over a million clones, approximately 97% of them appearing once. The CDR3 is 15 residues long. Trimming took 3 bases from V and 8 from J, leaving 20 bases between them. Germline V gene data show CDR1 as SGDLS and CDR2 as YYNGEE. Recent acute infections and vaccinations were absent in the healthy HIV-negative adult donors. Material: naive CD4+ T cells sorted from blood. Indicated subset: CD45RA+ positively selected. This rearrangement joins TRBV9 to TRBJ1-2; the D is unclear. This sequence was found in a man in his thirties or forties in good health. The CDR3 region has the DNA TGTGCCAGCAGCGCAGCGGGCCGTCCTCCATCGGGCTACACCTTC. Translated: CASSAAGRPPSGYTF.